This T cell receptor beta chain was obtained from a study of cytomegalovirus exposure and HLA in healthy donors. General study results and limits: The study assumed roughly uniform donor sequencing depth for presence/absence analyses. Prior analysis indicated that the majority of TCR beta V segments exhibited productivity approximately 90% or approximately 30% of the time.

Remarks on this clone: Antigen specificity is unknown.

In the PCR, 60 Vbeta and 13 Jbeta primers were used. Sequencing used immunoSEQ multiplex PCR; TCRdb keeps in-frame clones, though not all of them. The table includes 90,000 to 100,000 clones, roughly 80% detected once. This CDR3 contains 15 residues. V was clipped by 4 bases and J by 0 bases, with 11 bases between them. CDR1 is SGHRS, CDR2 YFSETQ, per germline. The clonotype was recovered from a man between 60 and 75 years old in good health and CMV-seropositive. This chain links TRBV5-1 with TRBJ2-4, with D perhaps matching TRBD1 (6 bases). Material for sequencing was PBMCs. CDR3 sequence (DNA): TGCGCCAGCAGCCAGGGGTCGGTAGCCAAAAACATTCAGTACTTC. This gives the protein CASSQGSVAKNIQYF.